One TCR beta chain is described in this entry. The record originates from a study of blood T cell repertoires in COVID-19. On the study more broadly: Spain, Italy and the United States supplied samples that represented acute and convalescent COVID-19. The cDNA or gDNA used as material had been derived from T cells, B-cell-depleted T cells, or PBMCs.

The CDR3 has 14 amino acids. Trimming pared 2 bases from V and 9 bases from J, leaving 17 bases between. CDR1 is SGHDT, CDR2 YYEEEE, per germline. Authors' data handling: Estimation of nucleated cell counts was performed using reference gene primer amplification. Measured with immunoSEQ multiplex PCR; TCRdb has only the in-frame clones, and not every one. V, J and clone size are taken as reported in that table, and D and trimming were inferred from the DNA itself. The sample holds roughly 250,000 clones, roughly 91% seen once. The chain combines TRBV5-6 with TRBJ2-5; D possibly corresponds to TRBD1 (6 bases). This sequence was found in a young man with acute or convalescent COVID-19. The specimen sequenced was peripheral blood. CDR3 nucleotides: TGTGCCAGCAGCTTAGGGGGAGCAAGGGCGGCCCAGTACTTC. Translation: CASSLGGARAAQYF.